These 21 T cell receptor beta chains originate from one sample sequenced in a study of blood T cell repertoires in COVID-19. Produced via immunoSEQ multiplex PCR; TCRdb's table is partial and in-frame only. The sample has about 140,000 clones, around 83% seen once. What was sequenced was peripheral blood. These receptors all come from a man aged 25 to 45 with COVID-19, enrolled during active disease.

The chain carries TRBV6-6 and TRBJ2-7, with TRBD1 as a possible D gene (6 bases). Trimming pared 5 bases from V and 2 bases from J, leaving 10 bases between. The CDR3 is made up of 13 amino acids. Germline V gene data show CDR1 as MNHNY and CDR2 as SVGAGI (reference sequence). The CDR3 sequence: CASSKDSTYEQYF. The CDR3 coding sequence is TGTGCCAGCAGTAAGGACAGTACCTACGAGCAGTACTTC.

This chain connects TRBV3-1 (or the pseudogene TRBV3-2) to TRBJ2-2; TRBD2 might be the D (6 bases). V lost 3 bases, J lost 5 bases, and 13 bases lay in between. This CDR3 is 15 amino acids long. Germline V gene data show CDR1 as LGHDT and CDR2 as YNNKEL (reference sequence). CDR3 nucleotides: TGTGCCAGCAGCCAGAACGGGAGACCTACCGGGGAGCTGTTTTTT. The encoded protein is CASSQNGRPTGELFF.

There are a few counts of this clone. The chain has TRBV20-1 and TRBJ2-1, with 9 bases identical to TRBD2. This CDR3 is built from 14 residues. CDR1 DFQATT and CDR2 SNEGSKA come from the germline V gene (reference sequence). The trim removed 3 bases at V and 1 base at J, leaving 1 base unmatched. The CDR3 DNA reads TGCAGTGCTAGTAGCGGGAGTTCCTACAATGAGCAGTTCTTC. Its protein is CSASSGSSYNEQFF.

The V gene is TRBV29-1, the J gene TRBJ2-2, with 12 bases lining up with TRBD2. V was clipped by 4 bases and J by 4 bases; unmatched bases: 7. The CDR3 spans 16 residues. CDR1 SQVTM and CDR2 ANQGSEA come from the germline V gene. The CDR3 region has the DNA TGCAGCGTTGTAACTAGCGGGAGGCGGAGCACCGGGGAGCTGTTTTTT. It translates to CSVVTSGRRSTGELFF.

The chain joins TRBV27 to TRBJ2-7; D possibly corresponds to TRBD2 (6 bases). Germline CDR1 MNHEY, CDR2 SMNVEV (reference sequence). V dropped 5 bases and J dropped 7 bases, with 18 bases sitting between them. CDR3 size: 14 residues. The CDR3 spells CASSPKTTAGEQYF. In nucleotides, the CDR3 is TGTGCCAGCAGTCCCAAGACTACCGCGGGGGAGCAGTACTTC.

The rearrangement links TRBV5-6 to TRBJ2-5, with D perhaps TRBD2 (5 bases). The germline V gene has CDR1 SGHDT and CDR2 YYEEEE. The V and J ends lost 0 bases and 1 base respectively, with 10 bases between them. There are 15 residues in the CDR3. The CDR3 nucleotides read TGTGCCAGCAGCTTGGGAGCTAGCTCCCAAGAGACCCAGTACTTC. It yields the protein CASSLGASSQETQYF.

The chain combines TRBV6-5 with TRBJ1-1; possible D gene TRBD1, 5 bases. The ends were cut back, 2 bases at V and 1 base at J, with 8 bases in the middle. The germline V gene has CDR1 MNHEY and CDR2 SVGAGI. This CDR3 is built from 14 residues. The CDR3 sequence is CASSYKGQNTEAFF. As DNA, the CDR3 is TGTGCCAGCAGTTACAAGGGGCAGAACACTGAAGCTTTCTTT.

This clone was seen a few times. The chain combines TRBV5-1 with TRBJ1-4; 8 bases are a match to TRBD1. The CDR3 sequence is 16 residues long. Germline assignment: CDR1 SGHRS and CDR2 YFSETQ. V was pared by 4 bases and J by 3 bases, with 8 bases of the junction left unmatched. CDR3 in DNA: TGCGCCAGCAGCGAACGGACAGGGCACGCTAATGAAAAACTGTTTTTT. Its translation: CASSERTGHANEKLFF.

This clone is a singleton in its sample. This sequence joins TRBV12-5 and TRBJ2-1; 10 bases are shared with TRBD2. This CDR3 contains 15 residues. After removal of 2 bases from V and 5 bases from J, the junction contained 3 bases not matched to a gene. The germline V gene encodes CDR1 LGHNT and CDR2 FRNRAP. In DNA, the CDR3 is TGTGCTAGTGGTTTGTGGCTAGCGGGAGACAATGAGCAGTTCTTC. Residues: CASGLWLAGDNEQFF.

The J gene is TRBJ2-1, the V gene TRBV11-2, with D perhaps TRBD2 (6 bases). Per the germline V gene, CDR1 is SGHAT and CDR2 is FQNNGV. Trimming removed 0 bases at V and 1 base at J, with 13 bases between. The length of the CDR3 is 17 residues. The CDR3 sequence: CASSLDARGTSYNEQFF. CDR3 DNA sequence: TGTGCCAGCAGCTTAGACGCTCGCGGGACTTCCTACAATGAGCAGTTCTTC. The full variable domain, completed using reference TRBV11-2 and TRBJ2-1, is EAGVAQSPRYKIIEKRQSVAFWCNPISGHATLYWYQQILGQGPKLLIQFQNNGVVDDSQLPKDRFSAERLKGVDSTLKIQPAKLEDSAVYLCASSLDARGTSYNEQFFGPGTRLTVL.

This clone was observed a single time. The V and J genes are TRBV4-3 and TRBJ1-1; 7 positions agree with TRBD1. Germline V gives CDR1 LGHNA, CDR2 YSLEER. V was pared by 4 bases and J by 4 bases, with 6 bases of the junction left unmatched. This CDR3 region has 14 residues. The CDR3 here is CASSRKTGRTEAFF. The CDR3 nucleotides read TGCGCCAGCAGCCGAAAGACAGGGCGCACTGAAGCTTTCTTT.

J is TRBJ2-7 and V is TRBV28; 7 bases map to TRBD2. V trimming: 2 bases; J trimming: 2 bases; junction bases outside the gene matches: 12. Germline CDR1 and CDR2: MDHEN and SYDVKM. This CDR3 region has 17 residues. The CDR3 DNA sequence: TGTGCCAGCAGTTTAGGGAAGGGAGGGGTAAAACCCTACGAGCAGTACTTC. Translating it yields CASSLGKGGVKPYEQYF.

Only a few counts were recorded for this clone. The V gene is TRBV7-8, the J gene TRBJ2-7, with D perhaps TRBD1 (5 bases). Trimming took off 3 bases at V and 12 bases at J, with 30 bases between the two ends. The CDR3 length is 17 residues. Germline CDR1 and CDR2: SGHVS and FQNEAQ. The CDR3 region has the DNA TGTGCCAGCAGCTTCGACAGAATACCAACCAACTACGAGCAGTGGTACTTC. This codes for CASSFDRIPTNYEQWYF.

The rearrangement uses TRBV24-1 and TRBJ2-1, with 10 bases fitting TRBD2. V shed 5 bases, J shed 5 bases, and the junction held 11 bases outside the gene matches. Germline V gene lookup returns CDR1 KGHDR and CDR2 SFDVKD. The CDR3 runs 17 residues. The CDR3 sequence: CATSASLGLAADNEQFF. The CDR3 region has the DNA TGTGCCACCAGTGCTTCCCTCGGACTAGCGGCCGACAATGAGCAGTTCTTC.

V is TRBV19 and J is TRBJ2-1, with 10 nucleotides matching TRBD2. This CDR3 has 15 amino acids. The J segment lost 8 bases and the V segment lost 3 bases, leaving 7 bases of the junction unmatched. The germline V gene has CDR1 LNHDA and CDR2 SQIVND (reference sequence). The CDR3 DNA reads TGTGCCAGTAGTATTGTTCTAGCGGGAGCGTATGAGCAGTTCTTC. This translates into CASSIVLAGAYEQFF.

The rearrangement joins TRBV6-2 or TRBV6-3 to TRBJ2-1; D unresolved. Looked up from germline, CDR1 is MNHEY and CDR2 is SVGEGT. CDR3 size: 11 residues. Trimming left V 1 base short and J 9 bases short, with 4 bases between. Written as DNA, the CDR3 is TGTGCCAGCAGTTACTACGGTGAGCAGTTCTTC. Translated, it gives CASSYYGEQFF.

The chain couples TRBV23-1 to TRBJ2-3; the match to TRBD1 covers 9 bases. TRBV23-1 is assigned to the ORF class and has an uncertain function. With V trimmed by 2 bases and J by 2 bases, 2 bases remained unmatched. The CDR3 sequence is 15 residues long. CDR3 bases: TGCGCCAGCAGTCAAGGGACAGGGTCCACAGATACGCAGTATTTT. It yields the protein CASSQGTGSTDTQYF.

The chain employs TRBV7-8 and TRBJ2-2, with D unclear. CDR3 size: 15 residues. Deletions cut 2 bases from V and 4 bases from J, with 11 bases between. CDR1 is SGHVS and CDR2 is FQNEAQ in the germline V gene. CDR3 in DNA: TGTGCCAGCAGCTTATATGGGTCGGGCACCGGGGAGCTGTTTTTT. Translating gives CASSLYGSGTGELFF.

V usage is TRBV5-6 and J usage is TRBJ1-3, with TRBD1 as a possible D gene (5 bases). This CDR3 comprises 14 residues. Germline CDR1 reads SGHDT; CDR2 reads YYEEEE. Trimming stripped 2 bases from V and 5 bases from J, with 11 bases between. The DNA for the CDR3 is TGTGCCAGCAGCTTTGGTCAGGGAAGAAACACCATATATTTT. This sequence encodes CASSFGQGRNTIYF. The full variable domain, its missing parts supplied by reference TRBV5-6 and TRBJ1-3, is DAGVTQSPTHLIKTRGQQVTLRCSPKSGHDTVSWYQQALGQGPQFIFQYYEEEERQRGNFPDRFSGHQFPNYSSELNVNALLLGDSALYLCASSFGQGRNTIYFGEGSWLTVV.

The V and J genes are TRBV19 and TRBJ1-1; D possibly corresponds to TRBD1 (5 bases). Per germline, CDR1 LNHDA and CDR2 SQIVND (reference sequence). Trimming left V 3 bases short and J 1 base short, with 9 bases between. The CDR3 loop spans 14 amino acids. The CDR3 nucleotides read TGTGCCAGTAGTATGTCAGGGCAGAACACTGAAGCTTTCTTT. Protein: CASSMSGQNTEAFF. The full variable domain, with the rest looked up from reference TRBV19 and TRBJ1-1, is DGGITQSPKYLFRKEGQNVTLSCEQNLNHDAMYWYRQDPGQGLRLIYYSQIVNDFQKGDIAEGYSVSREKKESFPLTVTSAQKNPTAFYLCASSMSGQNTEAFFGQGTRLTVV.

The gene calls are TRBV6-6 and TRBJ1-6; TRBD1 might be the D (5 bases). Germline-derived CDR1 and CDR2 are MNHNY and SVGAGI (reference sequence). V dropped 6 bases and J dropped 3 bases, with 12 bases sitting between them. CDR3 length equals 15 residues. The CDR3 region is CASRGGESYNSPLHF. For the CDR3, the DNA is TGTGCCAGCAGGGGAGGGGAGAGCTATAATTCACCCCTCCACTTT.